This T cell receptor beta chain was documented in a study of blood T cells in healthy people across ages. This clonotype was seen repeatedly, ten times or more. Sample-barcoded 5' priming and a J-beta primer mix drove a second PCR of roughly 7 to 11 cycles. Each CDR3 protein gets one entry after TCRdb re-called the 5' RACE reads with MiXCR. Among 800,000 or so distinct CDR3 sequences listed, around 25% were seen once. CDR3 length: 13 amino acids. In germline, CDR1 is SEHNR, CDR2 FQNEAQ (reference sequence). Trimming removed 5 bases at V and 6 bases at J, with 12 bases between. Another study also made use of these data, one on T cells of mothers and their children. Per that study: Primer M1S, used in the second PCR, introduced sample barcodes and 2-4 random nucleotides.

Material for sequencing was blood. The sequence derives from a boy younger than 18 in good health. V is TRBV7-9 and J is TRBJ2-3, with D uncertain. CDR3 region: CASSEAGTDTQYF. In DNA, the CDR3 is TGTGCCAGCAGCGAGGCCGGTACGGATACGCAGTATTTT.